The 12 T cell receptor beta chains below all came from one sample that was sequenced in a study of Graves' ophthalmopathy and Graves' hyperthyroidism. The authors amplified TCR beta CDR3 regions from RNA transcripts. HTBI primers were employed in first-round RT-PCR, then a second-round multiplex PCR followed. TCRdb used MiXCR to reprocess the multiplex PCR reads, holding one entry per CDR3 protein. The table records over a million distinct CDR3 sequences, roughly 35% of them present only once. Sequenced material: peripheral blood or thyroid tissue (not recorded which). Source of these receptors: an adult man with Graves' hyperthyroidism.

This clonotype showed up many times. This chain joins TRBV19 and TRBJ2-5; 8 bases map to TRBD2. V lost 3 bases and J lost 0; bases outside the gene matches: 9. CDR3 length: 17 residues. Per the germline V gene, CDR1 is LNHDA and CDR2 is SQIVND (reference sequence). In DNA form, the CDR3 reads TGTGCCAGTAGTATCTGGCGGGGGGCGACGGACCAAGAGACCCAGTACTTC. It yields the protein CASSIWRGATDQETQYF.

This clonotype occurred a few times. The chain joins TRBV7-9 to TRBJ1-1, with 10 positions matching TRBD1. Per the germline V gene, CDR1 is SEHNR and CDR2 is FQNEAQ (reference sequence). The CDR3 contains 19 residues. Losses at the gene ends were 4 bases for V and 0 bases for J; bases not matched to a gene: 14. The CDR3 DNA is TGTGCCAGCAGCTCAGGAGGGGGGGGACAGGGGTTTCTGAACACTGAAGCTTTCTTT. Its translation: CASSSGGGGQGFLNTEAFF.

With respect to this clonotype: It may be a read error: a sequence one base away is much more abundant. The genes are TRBV20-1 and TRBJ1-5; 7 nucleotides line up with TRBD1. Germline lookup yields CDR1 DFQATT and CDR2 SNEGSKA (reference sequence). V was clipped by 3 bases and J by 5 bases; unmatched bases: 7. The CDR3 contains 14 residues. The chain's CDR3 is CSASDRTGHQPQHF. The CDR3 region has the DNA TGCAGTGCTAGTGATAGGACAGGTCATCAGCCCCAGCATTTT.

This clonotype turned up a few times. J is TRBJ2-5 and V is TRBV11-2; 7 nucleotides agree with TRBD1. The germline V gene has CDR1 SGHAT and CDR2 FQNNGV. The junction had 5 bases not matched to a gene; V was cut back by 4 bases and J by 9 bases. CDR3 size: 12 residues. The CDR3 nucleotides read TGTGCCAGCAGCTCGGACAGGACGGCCCAGTACTTC. It specifies CASSSDRTAQYF.

This clonotype was found a few times. This chain connects TRBV5-6 to TRBJ2-3; 7 bases match TRBD1. Trimming removed 4 bases from V and 6 bases from J; junction bases left unmatched: 5. The CDR3 loop spans 13 amino acids. Germline loops: CDR1 SGHDT, CDR2 YYEEEE. CDR3 sequence (DNA): TGTGCCAGCAGCCTGGACAGGCCGGATACGCAGTATTTT. It specifies CASSLDRPDTQYF.

Note on this clonotype: This may be a read error: a much more frequent sequence differs by one nucleotide. The gene calls are TRBV10-3 and TRBJ1-3; weak D call: TRBD1 (5 bases). Germline values: CDR1 ENHRY, CDR2 SYGVKD. V lost 10 bases and J lost 2, with 15 bases in between. The CDR3 covers 14 residues. Written as DNA, the CDR3 is TGTGCCAGCAGGGTAGTCAGCCCTGGAAACACCATATATTTT. It codes for CASRVVSPGNTIYF.

The chain is built from TRBV10-3 and TRBJ1-2; 8 bases align to TRBD1. Germline CDR1 reads ENHRY; CDR2 reads SYGVKD. CDR3 length: 15 amino acids. The V and J ends lost 4 bases and 8 bases, in that order; junction bases with no gene match: 12. CDR3 loop: CAISAGRGHISGYTF. The CDR3 nucleotides are TGTGCCATCAGTGCCGGCAGGGGGCACATCTCCGGCTACACCTTC.

The chain combines TRBV20-1 with TRBJ2-5; D is uncertain. Germline CDR1 and CDR2: DFQATT and SNEGSKA (reference sequence). The CDR3 loop spans 14 amino acids. V lost 3 bases, J lost 1 base, and 12 bases lay in between. CDR3 amino acids: CSARMSLGQETQYF. Here the CDR3 DNA reads TGCAGTGCTAGGATGTCGCTAGGCCAAGAGACCCAGTACTTC.

The CDR3 here is CATSDFRAGANVLTF. CDR3 DNA sequence: TGTGCCACCAGTGATTTCAGGGCCGGGGCCAACGTCCTGACTTTC. The chain combines TRBV15 with TRBJ2-6; the D gene is possibly TRBD1 (5 bases). The CDR3 contains 15 residues. With 6 bases removed from V and 4 bases from J, the gap between germline ends came to 13 bases. In germline, CDR1 is LNHNV, CDR2 YYDKDF (reference sequence).

As regards this clonotype: Relative to the germline gene, one junction end is altered; a read error may explain this. The chain recombines TRBV7-2 with TRBJ1-5; D uncertain. CDR1 is SGHTA and CDR2 is FQGNSA in the germline V gene. CDR3 length equals 13 residues. The CDR3 bases are TGTGCCAGCAGCTTGAAACACAATCAGCCCCGGCATTTT. Its protein product is CASSLKHNQPRHF.

This clonotype was observed many times. This chain links TRBV2 with TRBJ1-5; D uncertain. This CDR3 is built from 12 residues. In germline, CDR1 is SNHLY, CDR2 FYNNEI. The ends were cut back, 3 bases at V and 10 bases at J, with 10 bases in the middle. For the CDR3, the DNA is TGTGCCAGCAGTGAGACAATCAGACCCCAGCATTTT. Protein sequence: CASSETIRPQHF.

Ten or more counts support this clonotype. This chain joins TRBV15 and TRBJ1-5; D remains ambiguous. The CDR3 spans 13 residues. The V gene lost 0 bases and the J gene lost 6 bases, with 6 bases spanning the gap. The germline CDR1 and CDR2 sequences are LNHNV and YYDKDF (reference sequence). The CDR3 DNA follows: TGTGCCACCAGCAGAGATGTTTTTCAGCCCCAGCATTTT. Translated, it gives CATSRDVFQPQHF.